One and the same sample provided the 11 T cell receptor beta chains below, sequenced in a study of T cells in Graves' hyperthyroidism and ophthalmopathy. The investigators amplified TCR beta CDR3 regions from RNA transcripts. HTBI primers were employed in a first-round RT-PCR of the TCR CDR3. Each CDR3 protein is one row after TCRdb ran MiXCR on the multiplex PCR reads. The sample shows 360,000 or so distinct CDR3 sequences, about 20% of them seen only once. The sequenced sample consisted of blood. These receptors were taken from a woman in her late teens or twenties with Graves' hyperthyroidism.

The chain joins TRBV10-3 to TRBJ1-1; the D gene is possibly TRBD1 (5 bases). This CDR3 region has 15 residues. Per the germline V gene, CDR1 is ENHRY and CDR2 is SYGVKD. Deletions cut 3 bases from V and 0 bases from J, with 11 bases between. CDR3 protein: CAISDVGALNTEAFF. The CDR3 region has the DNA TGTGCCATCAGTGATGTAGGGGCGTTGAACACTGAAGCTTTCTTT.

This clonotype was detected ten times or more. This chain joins TRBV11-2 and TRBJ2-7; D perhaps matches TRBD1 (6 bases). With 4 bases removed from V and 5 bases from J, the gap between germline ends came to 18 bases. Germline loops: CDR1 SGHAT, CDR2 FQNNGV. This CDR3 has 15 amino acids. CDR3 region: CASSSLRTAGHEQYF. The DNA for the CDR3 is TGTGCCAGCAGCTCATTAAGGACAGCCGGACACGAGCAGTACTTC.

The J gene is TRBJ2-2, the V gene TRBV20-1; no clear D. The CDR3 covers 13 residues. Germline assignment: CDR1 DFQATT and CDR2 SNEGSKA (reference sequence). Trimming left V 5 bases short and J 1 base short, with 8 bases between. In DNA, the CDR3 is TGCAGTGCTTTAGGAGTGAACACCGGGGAGCTGTTTTTT. Translated: CSALGVNTGELFF.

Regarding this clonotype: This could be a read error, since a much larger clone is one nucleotide away. The V and J genes are TRBV4-2 and TRBJ2-5; the D gene could be TRBD1 or TRBD2 (5 bases each). CDR3 size: 14 residues. CDR1 LGHNA and CDR2 YNFKEQ come from the germline V gene. The CDR3 loop is CASSQVIVSGTQDF. Written as DNA, the CDR3 is TGTGCCAGCAGCCAAGTTATCGTATCGGGGACCCAGGACTTC.

At least ten counts were recorded for this clonotype. The chain is built from TRBV5-1 and TRBJ2-5; D uncertain. The CDR3 extends over 15 amino acids. The V gene's germline CDR1 is SGHRS and CDR2 YFSETQ. The V end lost 3 bases, the J end lost 2 bases, and 14 bases lay between the germline ends. In DNA form, the CDR3 reads TGCGCCAGCAGCTCGAGGACGGCCGAACAAGAGACCCAGTACTTC. This encodes CASSSRTAEQETQYF.

Details on this clonotype: A much larger clone differs by one base, so this may be a read error. The J gene is TRBJ2-5, the V gene TRBV5-4, with TRBD2 as a possible D gene (5 bases). In germline, CDR1 is SGHNT, CDR2 YYREEE (reference sequence). This CDR3 has 16 amino acids. This chain's CDR3 is CASSSVVSRTEETKYF. CDR3 DNA: TGTGCCAGCAGCTCCGTGGTTTCCCGGACTGAAGAGACCAAGTACTTC.

In its sample, this clonotype was seen many times. The chain joins TRBV7-3 to TRBJ2-5, with D possibly TRBD1 on 5 matching bases. Trimming shortened V by 1 base and J by 5 bases, and 11 bases separated the two germline ends. The CDR3 length is 14 residues. CDR1 and CDR2 from the germline V gene are SGHTA and FQGTGA. The CDR3 DNA reads as TGTGCCAGCAGCTTAATGGGGCCTGGCGAGACCCAGTACTTC. Translating gives CASSLMGPGETQYF.

The chain recombines TRBV29-1 with TRBJ2-7; D gene ambiguous. This CDR3 has 9 amino acids. V lost 8 bases and J 5 bases, leaving 7 bases between the germline ends. CDR1 and CDR2 (germline): SQVTM, ANQGSEA. CDR3 in amino acids: CSIADEQYF. The CDR3 DNA reads as TGCAGCATTGCCGACGAGCAGTACTTC.

With regard to this clonotype: Possible read error: a much larger clone is one base away. The V and J genes are TRBV6-5 and TRBJ2-2; tentative D call: TRBD2 (5 bases). The CDR3 loop spans 15 amino acids. The V gene's germline CDR1 is MNHEY and CDR2 SVGAGI. This chain's CDR3 is CASSYSGWNTGELLF. For the CDR3, the DNA is TGTGCCAGCAGTTACTCAGGCTGGAACACCGGGGAGCTGCTTTTT.

The J gene is TRBJ1-1, the V gene TRBV18; D gene unclear. Looked up from germline, CDR1 is KGHSH and CDR2 is LQKENI. The CDR3 has 15 amino acids. The V end lost 1 base, the J end lost 7 bases, and 16 bases lay between the germline ends. CDR3 residues: CASSPQAIGVGEAFF. For the CDR3, the DNA is TGTGCCAGCTCACCACAGGCTATCGGGGTTGGTGAAGCTTTCTTT.

This clonotype was counted many times. A read error may account for a junction end that differs from germline. The V and J genes are TRBV6-1 and TRBJ1-1; possibly TRBD1 for D (5 bases). The CDR3 runs to 14 residues. Germline-derived CDR1 and CDR2 are MNHNS and SASEGT. The DNA for the CDR3 is TGTGCCAGCAGCCCGGGCAGGGCTGCCACTGAGGCTTTCTTT. Protein product: CASSPGRAATEAFF.